This TCR beta chain was found in a study of T cells in Graves' hyperthyroidism and ophthalmopathy. Study as a whole: Prior to any treatment, at the point of initial diagnosis, peripheral blood was collected.

It was RNA transcripts that yielded the amplified TCR beta CDR3 regions. The TCR CDR3 first-round RT-PCR relied on the HTBI primer set. TCRdb reanalysed the multiplex PCR reads using MiXCR and keeps one entry per CDR3 protein. Of some 400,000 distinct CDR3 sequences listed, approximately 12% are singletons. V gave up 5 bases and J gave up 6 bases, with 19 bases separating them. Germline V gene lookup returns CDR1 MNHNS and CDR2 SASEGT. This CDR3 is 15 amino acids long. Many counts were recorded for this clonotype. This receptor was obtained from a man aged 25 to 40 with Graves' hyperthyroidism that later progressed to Graves' ophthalmopathy. Sequenced sample: blood. The rearrangement joins TRBV6-1 to TRBJ1-2; unclear D gene. CDR3 loop: CASSFTYSLSDGYTF. CDR3 in DNA: TGTGCCAGCAGTTTCACATACAGCCTCTCGGATGGCTACACCTTC.